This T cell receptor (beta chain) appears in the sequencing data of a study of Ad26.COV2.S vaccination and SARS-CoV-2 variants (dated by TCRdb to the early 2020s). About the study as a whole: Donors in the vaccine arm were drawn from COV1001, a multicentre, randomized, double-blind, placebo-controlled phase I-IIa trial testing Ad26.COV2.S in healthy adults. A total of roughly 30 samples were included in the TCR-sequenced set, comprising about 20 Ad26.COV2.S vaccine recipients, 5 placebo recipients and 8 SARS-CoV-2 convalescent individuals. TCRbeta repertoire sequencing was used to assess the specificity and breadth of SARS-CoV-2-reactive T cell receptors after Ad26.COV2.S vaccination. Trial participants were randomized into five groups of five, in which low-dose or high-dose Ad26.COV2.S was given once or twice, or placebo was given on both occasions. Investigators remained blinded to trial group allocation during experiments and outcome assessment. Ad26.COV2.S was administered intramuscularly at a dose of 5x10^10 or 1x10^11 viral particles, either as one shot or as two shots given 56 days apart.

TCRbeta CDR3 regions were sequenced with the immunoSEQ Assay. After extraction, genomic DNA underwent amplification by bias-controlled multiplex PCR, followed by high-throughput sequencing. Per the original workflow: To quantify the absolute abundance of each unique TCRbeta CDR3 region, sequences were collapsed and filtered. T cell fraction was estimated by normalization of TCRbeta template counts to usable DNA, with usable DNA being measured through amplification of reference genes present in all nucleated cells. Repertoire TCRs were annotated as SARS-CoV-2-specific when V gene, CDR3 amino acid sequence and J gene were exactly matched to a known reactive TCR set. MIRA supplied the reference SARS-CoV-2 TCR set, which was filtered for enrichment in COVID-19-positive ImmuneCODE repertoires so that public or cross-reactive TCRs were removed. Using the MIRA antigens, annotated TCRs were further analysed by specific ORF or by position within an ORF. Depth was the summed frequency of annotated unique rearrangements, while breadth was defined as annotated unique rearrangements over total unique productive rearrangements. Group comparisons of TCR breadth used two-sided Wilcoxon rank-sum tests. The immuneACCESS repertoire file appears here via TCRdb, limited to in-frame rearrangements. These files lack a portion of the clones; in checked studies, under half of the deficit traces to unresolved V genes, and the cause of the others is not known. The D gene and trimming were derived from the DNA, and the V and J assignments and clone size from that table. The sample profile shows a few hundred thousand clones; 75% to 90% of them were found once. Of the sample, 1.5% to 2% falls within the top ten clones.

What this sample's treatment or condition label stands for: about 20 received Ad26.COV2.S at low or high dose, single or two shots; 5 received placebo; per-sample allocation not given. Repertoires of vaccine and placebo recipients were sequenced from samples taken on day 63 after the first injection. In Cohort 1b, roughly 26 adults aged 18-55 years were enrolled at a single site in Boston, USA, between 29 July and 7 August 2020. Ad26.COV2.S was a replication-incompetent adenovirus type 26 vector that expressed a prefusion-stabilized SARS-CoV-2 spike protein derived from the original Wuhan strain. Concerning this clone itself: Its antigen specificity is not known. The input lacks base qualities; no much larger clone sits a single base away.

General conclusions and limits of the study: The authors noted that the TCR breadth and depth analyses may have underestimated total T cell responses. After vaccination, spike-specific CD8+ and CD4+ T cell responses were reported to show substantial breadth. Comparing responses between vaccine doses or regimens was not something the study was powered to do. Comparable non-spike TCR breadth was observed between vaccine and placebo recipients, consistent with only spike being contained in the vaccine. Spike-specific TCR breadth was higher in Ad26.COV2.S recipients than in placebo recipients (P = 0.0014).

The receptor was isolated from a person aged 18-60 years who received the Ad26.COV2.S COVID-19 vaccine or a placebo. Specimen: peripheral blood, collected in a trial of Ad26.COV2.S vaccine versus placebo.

The CDR3 corresponds to CASSPAGGSLRDTQYF. The DNA sequence follows: TGCGCCAGCAGCCCTGCGGGAGGTTCACTGCGAGATACGCAGTATTTT. In this chain, TRBV5-1 is recombined with TRBJ2-3, and TRBD2 matches 8 of the central bases. V ends up 4 bases short and J 5 bases short, with an unmatched junction base count of 12. The CDR1 and CDR2 encoded by the germline V gene are SGHRS and YFSETQ. The CDR3 measures 16 amino acids from cysteine to phenylalanine. The read is trimmed to its CDR3 DNA, 48 bases read in frame from base 1.